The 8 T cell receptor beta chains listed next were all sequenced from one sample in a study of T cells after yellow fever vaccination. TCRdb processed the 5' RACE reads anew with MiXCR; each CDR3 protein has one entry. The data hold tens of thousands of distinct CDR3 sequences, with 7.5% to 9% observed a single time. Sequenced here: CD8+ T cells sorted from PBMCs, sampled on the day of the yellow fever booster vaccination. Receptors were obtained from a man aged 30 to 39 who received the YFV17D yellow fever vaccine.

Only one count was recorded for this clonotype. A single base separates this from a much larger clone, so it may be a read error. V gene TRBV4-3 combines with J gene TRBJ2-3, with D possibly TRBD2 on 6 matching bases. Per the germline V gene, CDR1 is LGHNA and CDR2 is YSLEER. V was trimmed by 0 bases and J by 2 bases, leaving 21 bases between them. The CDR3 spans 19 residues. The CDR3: CASSQDPTVGGTNTDTQYF. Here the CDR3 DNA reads TGCGCCAGCAGCCAAGATCCAACCGTCGGGGGAACTAACACAGATACGCAGTATTTT.

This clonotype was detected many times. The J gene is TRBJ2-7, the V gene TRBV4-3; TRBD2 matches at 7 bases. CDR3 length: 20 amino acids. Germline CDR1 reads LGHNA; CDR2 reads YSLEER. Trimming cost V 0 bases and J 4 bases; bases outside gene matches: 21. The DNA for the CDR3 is TGCGCCAGCAGCCAAGATCAATCGAGTTTTGGGGGGAGGGCCGGGTACGAGCAGTACTTC. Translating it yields CASSQDQSSFGGRAGYEQYF.

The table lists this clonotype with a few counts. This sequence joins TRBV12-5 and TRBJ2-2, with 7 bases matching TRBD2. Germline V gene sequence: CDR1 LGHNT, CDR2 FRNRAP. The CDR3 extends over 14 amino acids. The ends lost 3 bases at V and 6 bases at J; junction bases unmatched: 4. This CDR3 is CASGLGGSAGELFF. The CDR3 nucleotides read TGTGCTAGTGGTTTAGGCGGGAGCGCCGGGGAGCTGTTTTTT.

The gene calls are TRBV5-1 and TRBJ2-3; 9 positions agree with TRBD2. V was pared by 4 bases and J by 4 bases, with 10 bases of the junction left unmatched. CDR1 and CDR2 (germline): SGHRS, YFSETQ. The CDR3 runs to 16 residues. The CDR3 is CASSALLAGMADTQYF. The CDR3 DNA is TGCGCCAGCAGCGCTCTCCTAGCGGGAATGGCAGATACGCAGTATTTT.

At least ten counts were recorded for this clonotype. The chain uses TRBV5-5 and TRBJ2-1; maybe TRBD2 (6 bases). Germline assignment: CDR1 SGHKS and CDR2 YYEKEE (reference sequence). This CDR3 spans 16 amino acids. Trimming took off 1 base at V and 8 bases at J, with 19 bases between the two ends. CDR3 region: CASSLLRDGANDEQFF. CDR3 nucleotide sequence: TGTGCCAGCAGCTTGCTGCGGGACGGTGCAAACGATGAGCAGTTCTTC.

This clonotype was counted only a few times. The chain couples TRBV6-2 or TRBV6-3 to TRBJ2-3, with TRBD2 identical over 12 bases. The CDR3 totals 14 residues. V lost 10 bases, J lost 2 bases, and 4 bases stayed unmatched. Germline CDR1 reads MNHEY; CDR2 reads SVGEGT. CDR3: CATGLAGLTDTQYF. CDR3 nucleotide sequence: TGTGCCACCGGACTAGCGGGGCTCACAGATACGCAGTATTTT.

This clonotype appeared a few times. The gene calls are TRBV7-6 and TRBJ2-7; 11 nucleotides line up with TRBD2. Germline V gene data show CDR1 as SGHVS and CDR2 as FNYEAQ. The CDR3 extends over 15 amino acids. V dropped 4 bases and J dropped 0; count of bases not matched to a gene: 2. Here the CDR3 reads CASSSTSGGSYEQYF. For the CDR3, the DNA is TGTGCCAGCAGCTCTACTAGCGGGGGCTCCTACGAGCAGTACTTC. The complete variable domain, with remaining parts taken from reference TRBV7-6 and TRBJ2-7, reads GAGVSQSPRYKVTKRGQDVALRCDPISGHVSLYWYRQALGQGPEFLTYFNYEAQQDKSGLPNDRFSAERPEGSISTLTIQRTEQRDSAMYRCASSSTSGGSYEQYFGPGTRLTVT.

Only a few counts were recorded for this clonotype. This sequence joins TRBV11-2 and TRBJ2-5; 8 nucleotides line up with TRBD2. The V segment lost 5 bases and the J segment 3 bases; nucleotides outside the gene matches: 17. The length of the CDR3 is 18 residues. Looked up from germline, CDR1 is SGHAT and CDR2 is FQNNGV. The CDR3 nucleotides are TGTGCCAGCAGCCGTGCTAAAGCGGGAGAAAGGCTGGAAGAGACCCAGTACTTC. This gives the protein CASSRAKAGERLEETQYF.